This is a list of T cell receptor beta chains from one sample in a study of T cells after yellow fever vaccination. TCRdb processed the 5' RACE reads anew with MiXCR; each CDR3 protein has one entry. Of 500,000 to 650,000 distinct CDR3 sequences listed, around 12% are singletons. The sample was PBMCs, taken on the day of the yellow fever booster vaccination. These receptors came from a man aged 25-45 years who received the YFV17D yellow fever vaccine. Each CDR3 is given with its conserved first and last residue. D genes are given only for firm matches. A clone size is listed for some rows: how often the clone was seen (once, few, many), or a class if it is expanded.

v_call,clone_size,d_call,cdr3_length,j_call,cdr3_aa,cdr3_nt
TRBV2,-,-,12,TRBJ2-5,CASTGMGETQYF,TGTGCCAGCACAGGGATGGGCGAGACCCAGTACTTC
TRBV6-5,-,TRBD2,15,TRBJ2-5,CASSYTSGSGETQYF,TGTGCCAGCAGTTACACTAGCGGGAGTGGAGAGACCCAGTACTTC
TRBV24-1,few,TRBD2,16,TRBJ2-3,CATSASGLVPPDTQYF,TGTGCCACCAGCGCGTCCGGACTAGTACCTCCAGATACGCAGTATTTT
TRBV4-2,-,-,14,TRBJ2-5,CASSRDQVQETQYF,TGTGCCAGCAGCCGCGATCAGGTCCAAGAGACCCAGTACTTC
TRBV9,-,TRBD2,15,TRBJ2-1,CASSVGASGSYEQFF,TGTGCCAGCAGCGTTGGGGCTAGCGGGAGCTATGAGCAGTTCTTC
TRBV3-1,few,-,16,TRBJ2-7,CASSQTPGGRLYEQYF,TGTGCCAGCAGCCAGACACCCGGGGGAAGGTTGTACGAGCAGTACTTC
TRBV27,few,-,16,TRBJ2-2,CASSSLRGLSAGELFF,TGTGCCAGCAGTTCCCTCAGGGGCTTGAGCGCCGGGGAGCTGTTTTTT
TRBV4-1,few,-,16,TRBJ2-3,CASSQERQRSTDTQYF,TGCGCCAGCAGCCAAGAACGACAGCGGAGCACAGATACGCAGTATTTT
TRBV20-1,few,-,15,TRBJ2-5,CSARRSATHQETQYF,TGCAGTGCTCGAAGATCGGCGACCCACCAAGAGACCCAGTACTTC
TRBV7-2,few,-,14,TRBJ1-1,CASSSSPANTEAFF,TGTGCCAGCAGCAGCAGCCCCGCGAACACTGAAGCTTTCTTT
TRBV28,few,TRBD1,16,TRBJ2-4,CASSVTGGIPKNIQYF,TGTGCCAGCAGTGTGACAGGGGGCATCCCCAAAAACATTCAGTACTTC
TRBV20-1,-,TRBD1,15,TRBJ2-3,CSARGLDRDADTQYF,TGCAGTGCTAGAGGCCTCGACAGGGACGCAGATACGCAGTATTTT
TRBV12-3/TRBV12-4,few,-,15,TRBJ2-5,CASSQPQTTQETQYF,TGTGCCAGCAGTCAGCCCCAGACCACCCAAGAGACCCAGTACTTC
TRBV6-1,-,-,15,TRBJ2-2,CASSRGIGNTGELFF,TGTGCCAGTTCGCGCGGGATCGGGAACACCGGGGAGCTGTTTTTT
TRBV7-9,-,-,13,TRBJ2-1,CASSLMVLSEQFF,TGTGCCAGCAGCTTAATGGTTCTCTCTGAGCAGTTCTTC
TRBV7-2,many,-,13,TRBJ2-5,CASSSSGSETQYF,TGTGCCAGCAGCTCAAGCGGATCGGAGACCCAGTACTTC
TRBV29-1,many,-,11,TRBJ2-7,CSVEDVDEQYF,TGCAGCGTTGAAGATGTAGACGAGCAGTACTTC
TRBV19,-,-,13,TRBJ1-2,CASIQQGADGYTF,TGTGCCAGTATCCAACAGGGAGCGGATGGCTACACCTTC
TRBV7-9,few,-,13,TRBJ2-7,CASSLEWGYEQYF,TGTGCCAGCAGCTTAGAATGGGGTTACGAGCAGTACTTC
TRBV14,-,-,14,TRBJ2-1,CASSRDLTYNEQFF,TGTGCCAGCAGCCGAGACTTGACCTACAATGAGCAGTTCTTC
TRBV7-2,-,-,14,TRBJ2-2,CASSLGQITGELFF,TGTGCCAGCAGTTTAGGCCAAATCACCGGGGAGCTGTTTTTT
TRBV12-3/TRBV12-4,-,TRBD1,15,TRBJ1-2,CASSSDREGNYGYTF,TGTGCCAGCAGTTCGGACAGGGAGGGGAACTATGGCTACACCTTC
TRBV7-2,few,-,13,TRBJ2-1,CASSLRAINEQFF,TGTGCCAGCAGCTTAAGGGCCATCAATGAGCAGTTCTTC
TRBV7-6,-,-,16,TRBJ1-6,CASSFSGTTNGSPLHF,TGTGCCAGCAGCTTTTCCGGGACAACGAATGGGTCACCCCTCCACTTT
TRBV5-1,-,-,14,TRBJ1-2,CASSRGETEHPNTF,TGCGCCAGCAGCCGGGGTGAGACAGAACACCCTAACACCTTC
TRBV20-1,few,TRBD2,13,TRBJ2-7,CSASPTGLREQYF,TGCAGTGCTAGCCCCACGGGACTAAGGGAGCAGTACTTC
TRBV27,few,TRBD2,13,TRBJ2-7,CASSWVTSGEQYF,TGTGCCAGCAGTTGGGTGACTAGCGGAGAGCAGTACTTC
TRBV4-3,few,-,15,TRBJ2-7,CASSQVADSTYEQYF,TGCGCCAGCAGCCAAGTGGCCGACAGCACCTACGAGCAGTACTTC
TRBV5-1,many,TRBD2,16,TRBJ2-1,CATSSFPSGEGSEQFF,TGCGCCACCAGCAGCTTTCCTAGCGGGGAGGGGTCGGAGCAGTTCTTC